The 20 T cell receptor beta chains given below trace back to one sample, sequenced in a study of monozygotic twins with inflammatory bowel disease. TCRdb re-called the 5' RACE reads and shows each CDR3 protein once, DNA omitted. Recorded for this sample: 200,000 to 250,000 distinct CDR3 sequences. Sequencing used blood. The receptors shown here come from a human donor with ulcerative colitis or Crohn's disease, or a healthy co-twin of an affected twin (not recorded which).

The V gene is TRBV6-1, the J gene TRBJ2-7; TCRdb's assignment of TRBD2 cannot be checked, as there is no DNA. The germline V gene has CDR1 MNHNS and CDR2 SASEGT. The CDR3 runs 13 residues. This CDR3 is CASKEAGRNEQYF.

The V and J genes are TRBV4-1 and TRBJ2-3; TCRdb calls TRBD2, which cannot be checked without DNA. Germline-derived CDR1 and CDR2 are MGHRA and YSYEKL. This CDR3 spans 17 amino acids. The CDR3 loop is CASSRWASGRGGDTQYF.

The rearrangement links TRBV30 to TRBJ1-1. Germline V lookup: CDR1 GTSNPN, CDR2 SVGIG (reference sequence). This CDR3 has 14 residues. CDR3 protein: CAWTLYTGPNEAFF.

The CDR3 loop reads CAIRDGTGVYNEQFF. The gene calls are TRBV10-3 and TRBJ2-1; TCRdb selects TRBD1, and the lack of DNA leaves this call unchecked. Germline CDR1 ENHRY, CDR2 SYGVKD. This CDR3 has 15 residues.

The gene calls are TRBV3-1 and TRBJ2-1; TCRdb outputs TRBD2, but without DNA this stays unchecked. The CDR3 contains 20 residues. Germline lookup yields CDR1 LGHDT and CDR2 YNNKEL (reference sequence). CDR3 residues: CASSQGVLAGAVSSYNEQFF.

The chain has TRBV25-1 and TRBJ1-2; checking the TCRdb D call of TRBD1 is not possible without DNA. The CDR3 spans 14 residues. Looked up from germline, CDR1 is MGHDK and CDR2 is SYGVNS. CDR3 amino acids: CASSEWGGPIGYTF.

J is TRBJ2-7 and V is TRBV28; TCRdb calls TRBD2, which cannot be checked without DNA. Per the germline V gene, CDR1 is MDHEN and CDR2 is SYDVKM. This CDR3 spans 22 amino acids. CDR3 in amino acids: CASSASTGGPGTSGTNPYEQYF.

The rearrangement uses TRBV5-1 and TRBJ2-3; the TRBD1 assignment by TCRdb is unverifiable without DNA. This CDR3 comprises 16 residues. From germline, CDR1 is SGHRS and CDR2 YFSETQ. CDR3 amino acids: CASSLGLTGGPDTQYF.

This chain uses TRBV4-2 with TRBJ2-3. This CDR3 contains 17 residues. Germline V gene sequence: CDR1 LGHNA, CDR2 YNFKEQ. CDR3 amino acids: CASSQESKRDGTDTQYF.

The chain uses TRBV12-3 or TRBV12-4 and TRBJ2-1; TCRdb's assignment of TRBD2 cannot be checked, as there is no DNA. CDR3 length: 12 residues. The CDR3 spells CASSGTSNEQFF.

V is TRBV28 and J is TRBJ2-7; lacking DNA, the TRBD1 call made by TCRdb goes unchecked. In germline, CDR1 is MDHEN, CDR2 SYDVKM. CDR3 length: 12 residues. Here the CDR3 reads CASSLSLYEQYF.

The chain couples TRBV4-2 to TRBJ2-3; the D gene TCRdb calls, TRBD2, cannot be checked with no DNA. Germline V gene data show CDR1 as LGHNA and CDR2 as YNFKEQ. This CDR3 is built from 15 residues. CDR3 sequence: CASSQGLADTDTQYF.

The V and J genes are TRBV7-2 and TRBJ1-4; TCRdb returns TRBD1, unconfirmable since there is no DNA. CDR1 is SGHTA and CDR2 is FQGNSA in the germline V gene. The CDR3 contains 15 residues. This CDR3 is CASSLDTGGGEKLFF.

The chain couples TRBV9 to TRBJ2-3; TCRdb reports TRBD1, a call that lacks DNA to check it against. The CDR3 extends over 15 amino acids. Germline V gene sequence: CDR1 SGDLS, CDR2 YYNGEE. The CDR3 loop is CASSVGGPITDTQYF.

The genes are TRBV29-1 and TRBJ1-2; TCRdb's assignment of TRBD1 cannot be checked, as there is no DNA. Germline V lookup: CDR1 SQVTM, CDR2 ANQGSEA. The CDR3 is made up of 12 amino acids. The CDR3 here is CSGLDRANGYTF. The full variable domain, its missing parts supplied by reference TRBV29-1 and TRBJ1-2, is SAVISQKPSRDICQRGTSLTIQCQVDSQVTMMFWYRQQPGQSLTLIATANQGSEATYESGFVIDKFPISRPNLTFSTLTVSNMSPEDSSIYLCSGLDRANGYTFGSGTRLTVV.

The CDR3 is CSASRVRPDTQYF. The chain joins TRBV20-1 to TRBJ2-3; the D call from TCRdb, TRBD1, cannot be confirmed without DNA. Germline V lookup: CDR1 DFQATT, CDR2 SNEGSKA (reference sequence). The CDR3 length is 13 residues.

The V gene is TRBV3-1, the J gene TRBJ1-5; as DNA is missing, the TRBD1 call by TCRdb cannot be tested. This CDR3 region has 14 residues. The germline CDR1 and CDR2 sequences are LGHDT and YNNKEL (reference sequence). The CDR3 is CASSLGQVNQPQHF.

The gene calls are TRBV29-1 and TRBJ2-5. CDR3 length: 13 residues. In germline, CDR1 is SQVTM, CDR2 ANQGSEA. The CDR3 sequence: CSVERTTEETQYF.

The chain has TRBV5-1 and TRBJ2-7; TCRdb's D call of TRBD1 is untestable without DNA. The CDR3 contains 16 residues. Germline V gene data show CDR1 as SGHRS and CDR2 as YFSETQ. CDR3 residues: CASSPYRTGRDYEQYF. The whole variable domain, remainder taken from reference TRBV5-1 and TRBJ2-7, is KAGVTQTPRYLIKTRGQQVTLSCSPISGHRSVSWYQQTPGQGLQFLFEYFSETQRNKGNFPGRFSGRQFSNSRSEMNVSTLELGDSALYLCASSPYRTGRDYEQYFGPGTRLTVT.

The CDR3 reads CASVDNSNYGYTF. The chain has TRBV19 and TRBJ1-2; TCRdb names TRBD1, which stays unverified in the absence of DNA. Germline lookup yields CDR1 LNHDA and CDR2 SQIVND (reference sequence). The CDR3 spans 13 residues.